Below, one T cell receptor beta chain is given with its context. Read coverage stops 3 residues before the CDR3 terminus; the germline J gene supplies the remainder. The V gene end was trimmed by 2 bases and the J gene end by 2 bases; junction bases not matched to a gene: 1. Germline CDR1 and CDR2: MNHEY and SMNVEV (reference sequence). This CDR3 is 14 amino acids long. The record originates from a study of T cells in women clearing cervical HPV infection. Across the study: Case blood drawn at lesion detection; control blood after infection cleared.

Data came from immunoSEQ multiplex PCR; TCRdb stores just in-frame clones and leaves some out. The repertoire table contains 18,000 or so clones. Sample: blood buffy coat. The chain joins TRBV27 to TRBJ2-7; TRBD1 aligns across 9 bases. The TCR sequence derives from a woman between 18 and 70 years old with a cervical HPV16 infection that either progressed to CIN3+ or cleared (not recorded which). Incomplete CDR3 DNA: TGTGCCAGCAGTTTAACAGGGGGCACCTACGAG. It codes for CASSLTGGTYE. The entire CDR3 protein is CASSLTGGTYEQYF.